These 23 T cell receptor beta chains were sequenced from one sample in a study of T cells in Graves' hyperthyroidism and ophthalmopathy. The investigators amplified TCR beta CDR3 regions from RNA transcripts. Initially, a first-round RT-PCR of the TCR CDR3 employed the HTBI primer set. TCRdb ran MiXCR on the multiplex PCR reads and lists one entry per CDR3 protein. The table includes about 400,000 distinct CDR3 sequences, around a sixth detected once. Sequencing used blood. These receptors all come from a woman between 18 and 29 years old with Graves' hyperthyroidism.

This clonotype came up once. V is TRBV11-2 and J is TRBJ2-3; 9 bases align to TRBD2. The trim removed 5 bases at V and 5 bases at J, leaving 17 bases unmatched. From germline, CDR1 is SGHAT and CDR2 FQNNGV. The CDR3 spans 18 residues. The CDR3 nucleotides are TGTGCCAGCAGCCACGGGGGGACTAGTAGCGGGAGAGGAGATACGCAGTATTTT. It codes for CASSHGGTSSGRGDTQYF.

The table lists this clonotype with many counts. The chain links TRBV10-3 to TRBJ2-2, with D possibly matching TRBD2 (5 bases). V was pared by 9 bases and J by 3 bases, with 17 bases between. This CDR3 contains 15 residues. Germline CDR1 is ENHRY and CDR2 is SYGVKD. CDR3 coding DNA: TGTGCCATGGCGCGGGCGGAGGCAGACACCGGGGAGCTGTTTTTT. Its translation: CAMARAEADTGELFF.

This clonotype was found many times. The CDR3 reads CASSKQGAREQYF. In DNA form, the CDR3 reads TGTGCCAGCAGTAAACAGGGGGCCCGGGAGCAGTACTTC. The genes are TRBV12-3 or TRBV12-4 and TRBJ2-7, with TRBD1 identical over 9 bases. V was clipped by 5 bases and J by 7 bases; unmatched bases: 6. This CDR3 spans 13 amino acids.

This clonotype was recorded many times. This chain joins TRBV3-1 and TRBJ2-3; maybe TRBD2 (6 bases). V dropped 3 bases and J dropped 2 bases, with 18 bases sitting between them. Per the germline V gene, CDR1 is LGHDT and CDR2 is YNNKEL (reference sequence). The CDR3 length is 17 residues. The CDR3 DNA reads as TGTGCCAGCAGCCAGGAAACCCGGGACTCGTCCACAGATACGCAGTATTTT. Amino acid sequence: CASSQETRDSSTDTQYF.

In regard to this clonotype: Possible read error: a much larger clone is one base away. This rearrangement joins TRBV2 to TRBJ2-3; D might be TRBD2 (6 bases). CDR3 length: 14 residues. The ends were cut back, 7 bases at V and 5 bases at J, with 16 bases in the middle. Per germline, CDR1 SNHLY and CDR2 FYNNEI. The CDR3 DNA follows: TGTGCCAGCAAGACGCTCGGGAGTAGAGATACGCAGTATTTT. It translates to CASKTLGSRDTQYF.

The CDR3 bases are TGTGCCAGCAGCTTAGAGTTCCCTAATGAAAAACTGTTTTTT. As protein: CASSLEFPNEKLFF. The chain combines TRBV7-9 with TRBJ1-4; D is unclear. Trimming stripped 1 base from V and 3 bases from J, with 6 bases between. Germline V gene lookup returns CDR1 SEHNR and CDR2 FQNEAQ (reference sequence). CDR3 size: 14 residues.

Many counts were recorded for this clonotype. This rearrangement joins TRBV10-3 to TRBJ2-7; D not certain. The CDR3 consists of 12 residues. Germline V CDR1 and CDR2: ENHRY, SYGVKD. Trimming shortened V by 10 bases and J by 1 base, and 11 bases separated the two germline ends. The CDR3 sequence is CATTSTSYEQYF. CDR3 nucleotide sequence: TGTGCCACTACTTCTACGTCCTACGAGCAGTACTTC.

This clonotype was observed a few times. The chain couples TRBV20-1 to TRBJ2-3; 11 bases match TRBD2. The CDR3 contains 14 residues. The germline gives CDR1 DFQATT, CDR2 SNEGSKA (reference sequence). V shed 5 bases, J shed 6 bases, and the junction held 7 bases outside the gene matches. The CDR3 DNA sequence: TGCAGTGCTCTAAGACTAGCGGGACGGGATACGCAGTATTTT. Translated: CSALRLAGRDTQYF.

This clonotype appeared many times. V gene TRBV6-2 or TRBV6-3 combines with J gene TRBJ2-5, with TRBD1 identical over 10 bases. In germline, CDR1 is MNHEY, CDR2 SVGEGT. This CDR3 comprises 16 residues. After removal of 0 bases from V and 1 base from J, the junction contained 2 bases not matched to a gene. The CDR3 sequence is CASSYSGQGFQETQYF. CDR3 DNA: TGTGCCAGCAGTTACTCGGGACAGGGGTTCCAAGAGACCCAGTACTTC.

The chain joins TRBV20-1 to TRBJ2-3, with 9 bases aligning to TRBD1. Unmatched junction bases numbered 6, after V lost 1 base and J lost 4 bases. CDR1 and CDR2 from the germline V gene are DFQATT and SNEGSKA (reference sequence). The CDR3 is 15 amino acids. The CDR3 is CSARAGTGIADTQYF. The CDR3, as DNA: TGCAGTGCTAGAGCCGGGACAGGGATCGCAGATACGCAGTATTTT.

Many counts were recorded for this clonotype. The chain links TRBV12-5 to TRBJ2-5; D possibly uses TRBD1 or TRBD2 (5 bases each). Germline CDR1 reads LGHNT; CDR2 reads FRNRAP. V lost 0 bases to trimming and J lost 5 bases, with 16 bases between them. CDR3 size: 16 residues. DNA of the CDR3: TGTGCTAGTGGTTTGGTACTAGGACGTCCAGGGGAGACCCAGTACTTC. Amino acid sequence: CASGLVLGRPGETQYF.

This clonotype was seen at least ten times. The chain couples TRBV6-1 to TRBJ1-1; possible D gene TRBD1, 6 bases. The CDR3 has 13 amino acids. The ends were cut back, 4 bases at V and 4 bases at J, with 10 bases in the middle. Germline assignment: CDR1 MNHNS and CDR2 SASEGT. The CDR3: CASSGQETTEAFF. CDR3 bases: TGTGCCAGCAGTGGACAGGAGACCACTGAAGCTTTCTTT.

CDR3 sequence reads: CASSSGGGVDTQYF. Written as DNA, the CDR3 is TGTGCCAGCAGCTCCGGGGGGGGTGTGGATACGCAGTATTTT. The J gene is TRBJ2-3, the V gene TRBV7-3; 8 bases map to TRBD2. Germline CDR1 and CDR2: SGHTA and FQGTGA. V lost 4 bases, J lost 6 bases, and 6 bases stayed unmatched. CDR3 size: 14 residues.

The V call is TRBV7-3, the J call TRBJ2-1, with D possibly TRBD1 on 5 matching bases. The V end lost 1 base, the J end lost 6 bases, and 16 bases lay between the germline ends. The germline CDR1 and CDR2 sequences are SGHTA and FQGTGA. The CDR3 runs to 16 residues. The CDR3 here is CASSLKGVGVSNEQFF. Written as DNA, the CDR3 is TGTGCCAGCAGCTTAAAAGGGGTTGGGGTGTCCAATGAGCAGTTCTTC. The whole variable domain, filled in from reference TRBV7-3 and TRBJ2-1, reads GAGVSQTPSNKVTEKGKYVELRCDPISGHTALYWYRQSLGQGPEFLIYFQGTGAADDSGLPNDRFFAVRPEGSVSTLKIQRTERGDSAVYLCASSLKGVGVSNEQFFGPGTRLTVL.

A few counts support this clonotype. The chain uses TRBV27 and TRBJ2-2; D is tentatively TRBD1 or TRBD2 (5 bases each). V dropped 6 bases and J dropped 0 bases, with 17 bases sitting between them. CDR1 is MNHEY, CDR2 SMNVEV, per germline (reference sequence). The CDR3 is 17 residues long. The DNA for the CDR3 is TGTGCCAGCAGCCCCCTAGGGACCTCTGCGAACACCGGGGAGCTGTTTTTT. It is translated as CASSPLGTSANTGELFF.

In this sample, this clonotype turned up many times. V is TRBV7-9 and J is TRBJ2-2; 8 bases map to TRBD1. CDR3 length equals 15 residues. Germline V gene sequence: CDR1 SEHNR, CDR2 FQNEAQ (reference sequence). V lost 1 base, J lost 4 bases, and 2 bases stayed unmatched. CDR3 DNA: TGTGCCAGCAGCTTAGGGACAGGGACCACCGGGGAGCTGTTTTTT. It is translated as CASSLGTGTTGELFF.

This clonotype has just a few counts. This chain uses TRBV30 with TRBJ2-1; the match to TRBD1 covers 10 bases. Per the germline V gene, CDR1 is GTSNPN and CDR2 is SVGIG (reference sequence). V lost 2 bases to trimming and J lost 6 bases; unmatched junction nucleotides: 10. CDR3 length: 16 amino acids. The CDR3 reads CAWSPPGQGPLNEQFF. As DNA, the CDR3 is TGTGCCTGGAGTCCTCCGGGACAGGGGCCGCTCAATGAGCAGTTCTTC.

The rearrangement links TRBV5-1 to TRBJ1-4, with 9 bases lining up with TRBD1. The CDR3 totals 16 residues. Unmatched junction bases numbered 8, after V lost 0 bases and J lost 8 bases. Germline V gene sequence: CDR1 SGHRS, CDR2 YFSETQ. CDR3 DNA sequence: TGCGCCAGCAGCTTGGGATGGGGACAGGGAGGCGAAAAACTGTTTTTT. This gives the protein CASSLGWGQGGEKLFF.

This clonotype was seen ten or more times. The rearrangement uses TRBV18 and TRBJ2-1; the D gene could be TRBD1 or TRBD2 (6 bases each). V was trimmed by 3 bases and J by 6 bases, leaving 18 bases between them. This CDR3 comprises 16 residues. In germline, CDR1 is KGHSH, CDR2 LQKENI. CDR3 residues: CASSPELAGTLNEQFF. The CDR3 DNA is TGTGCCAGCTCACCCGAGCTGGCGGGGACACTCAATGAGCAGTTCTTC. Full variable domain (remainder filled in from reference TRBV18 and TRBJ2-1): NAGVMQNPRHLVRRRGQEARLRCSPMKGHSHVYWYRQLPEEGLKFMVYLQKENIIDESGMPKERFSAEFPKEGPSILRIQQVVRGDSAAYFCASSPELAGTLNEQFFGPGTRLTVL.

The chain links TRBV5-1 to TRBJ1-4, with D unresolved. CDR1 and CDR2 (germline): SGHRS, YFSETQ. This CDR3 region has 16 residues. The V gene lost 4 bases and the J gene lost 0 bases, with 13 bases spanning the gap. CDR3 nucleotides: TGCGCCAGCAGCGCTACAGACCGATCAACTAATGAAAAACTGTTTTTT. Translating gives CASSATDRSTNEKLFF. Combining the CDR3 with reference TRBV5-1 and TRBJ1-4 gives the whole variable domain KAGVTQTPRYLIKTRGQQVTLSCSPISGHRSVSWYQQTPGQGLQFLFEYFSETQRNKGNFPGRFSGRQFSNSRSEMNVSTLELGDSALYLCASSATDRSTNEKLFFGSGTQLSVL.

The CDR3 DNA reads TGTGCCAGCAGCCAAGCGGACAGGCAGACCACAGATACGCAGTATTTT. Translation: CASSQADRQTTDTQYF. V gene TRBV4-2 combines with J gene TRBJ2-3; 7 nucleotides match TRBD1. Germline lookup yields CDR1 LGHNA and CDR2 YNFKEQ. The CDR3 has 16 residues. Losses at the gene ends were 1 base for V and 2 bases for J; bases not matched to a gene: 6.

The sample holds many counts of this clonotype. The CDR3 sequence: CAWLAGSEQFF. In DNA, the CDR3 is TGTGCCTGGTTGGCGGGTAGTGAGCAGTTCTTC. The chain recombines TRBV30 with TRBJ2-1; D possibly corresponds to TRBD2 (5 bases). Germline values: CDR1 GTSNPN, CDR2 SVGIG (reference sequence). V dropped 5 bases and J dropped 9 bases, with 11 bases sitting between them. The CDR3 length is 11 residues. The complete variable domain, with remaining parts taken from reference TRBV30 and TRBJ2-1, reads SQTIHQWPATLVQPVGSPLSLECTVEGTSNPNLYWYRQAAGRGLQLLFYSVGIGQISSEVPQNLSASRPQDRQFILSSKKLLLSDSGFYLCAWLAGSEQFFGPGTRLTVL.

This clonotype came up many times. CDR3 DNA: TGCAGTGCGGAGGGGGGGGATGAAAAACTGTTTTTT. It yields the protein CSAEGGDEKLFF. The rearrangement links TRBV20-1 to TRBJ1-4, with D maybe TRBD1 (6 bases). Trimming shortened V by 6 bases and J by 6 bases, and 11 bases separated the two germline ends. The CDR3 sequence is 12 residues long. Germline V lookup: CDR1 DFQATT, CDR2 SNEGSKA (reference sequence).